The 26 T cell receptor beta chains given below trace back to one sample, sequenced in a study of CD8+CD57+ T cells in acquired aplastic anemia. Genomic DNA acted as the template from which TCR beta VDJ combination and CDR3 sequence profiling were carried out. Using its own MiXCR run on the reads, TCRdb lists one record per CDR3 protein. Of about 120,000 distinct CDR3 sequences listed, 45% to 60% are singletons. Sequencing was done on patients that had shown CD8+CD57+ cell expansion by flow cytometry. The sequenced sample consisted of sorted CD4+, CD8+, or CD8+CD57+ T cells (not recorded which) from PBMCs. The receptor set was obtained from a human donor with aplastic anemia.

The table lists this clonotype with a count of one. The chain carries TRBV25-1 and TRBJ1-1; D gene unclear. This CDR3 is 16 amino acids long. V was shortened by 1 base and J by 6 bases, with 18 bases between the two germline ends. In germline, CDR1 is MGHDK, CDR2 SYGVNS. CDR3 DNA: TGTGCCAGCAGTGAATCTGGCCAGCTCCGATCTTCTGAAGCTTTCTTT. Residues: CASSESGQLRSSEAFF.

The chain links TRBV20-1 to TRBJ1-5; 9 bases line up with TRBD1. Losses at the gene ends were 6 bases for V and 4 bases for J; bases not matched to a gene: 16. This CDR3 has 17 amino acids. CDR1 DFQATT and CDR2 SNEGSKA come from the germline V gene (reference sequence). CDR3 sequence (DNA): TGCAGTGCCCACCTCCTGGGACAGGGAGTCGCAAATCAGCCCCAGCATTTT. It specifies CSAHLLGQGVANQPQHF.

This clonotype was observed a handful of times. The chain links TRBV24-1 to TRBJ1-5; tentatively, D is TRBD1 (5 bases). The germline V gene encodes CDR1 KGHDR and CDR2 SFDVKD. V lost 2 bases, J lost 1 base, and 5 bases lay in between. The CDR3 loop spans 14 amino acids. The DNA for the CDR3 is TGTGCCACCAGTGATTGGGACAGCAATCAGCCCCAGCATTTT. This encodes CATSDWDSNQPQHF.

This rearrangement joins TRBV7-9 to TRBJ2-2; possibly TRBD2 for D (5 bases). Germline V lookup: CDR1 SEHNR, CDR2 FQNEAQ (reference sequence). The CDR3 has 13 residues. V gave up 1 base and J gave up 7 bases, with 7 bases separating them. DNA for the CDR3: TGTGCCAGCAGCTTAGGGGAGAGCGGGGAGCTGTTTTTT. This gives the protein CASSLGESGELFF.

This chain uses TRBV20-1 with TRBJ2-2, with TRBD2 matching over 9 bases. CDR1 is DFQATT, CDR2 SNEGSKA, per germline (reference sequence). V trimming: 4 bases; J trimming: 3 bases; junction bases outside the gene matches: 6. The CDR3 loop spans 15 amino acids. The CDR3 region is CSAIYSGSDTGELFF. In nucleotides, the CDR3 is TGCAGTGCTATTTATAGCGGGAGTGACACCGGGGAGCTGTTTTTT.

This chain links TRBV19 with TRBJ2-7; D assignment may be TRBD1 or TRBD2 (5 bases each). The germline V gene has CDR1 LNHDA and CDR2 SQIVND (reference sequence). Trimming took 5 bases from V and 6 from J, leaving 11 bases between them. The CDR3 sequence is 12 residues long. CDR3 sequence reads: CASSLGRSEQYF. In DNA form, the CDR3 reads TGTGCCAGTAGTTTGGGACGTAGCGAGCAGTACTTC. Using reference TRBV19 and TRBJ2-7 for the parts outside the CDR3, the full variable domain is DGGITQSPKYLFRKEGQNVTLSCEQNLNHDAMYWYRQDPGQGLRLIYYSQIVNDFQKGDIAEGYSVSREKKESFPLTVTSAQKNPTAFYLCASSLGRSEQYFGPGTRLTVT.

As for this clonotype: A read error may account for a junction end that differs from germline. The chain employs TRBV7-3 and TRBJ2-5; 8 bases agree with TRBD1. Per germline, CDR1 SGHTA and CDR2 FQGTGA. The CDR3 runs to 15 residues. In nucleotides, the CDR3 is TGTGCTAGCAGCCGAAACGGACAGGGTATAGAGACCCAGTACTTC. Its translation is CASSRNGQGIETQYF. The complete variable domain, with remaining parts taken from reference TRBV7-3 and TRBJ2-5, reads GAGVSQTPSNKVTEKGKYVELRCDPISGHTALYWYRQSLGQGPEFLIYFQGTGAADDSGLPNDRFFAVRPEGSVSTLKIQRTERGDSAVYLCASSRNGQGIETQYFGPGTRLLVL.

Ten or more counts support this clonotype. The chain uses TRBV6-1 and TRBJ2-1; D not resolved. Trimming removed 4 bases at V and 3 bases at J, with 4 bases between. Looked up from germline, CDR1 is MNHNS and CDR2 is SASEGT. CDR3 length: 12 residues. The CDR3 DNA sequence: TGTGCCAGCAGTGGAATCTACAATGAGCAGTTCTTC. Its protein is CASSGIYNEQFF.

CDR3 amino acids: CASSVGASGTYEQYF. CDR3 DNA sequence: TGTGCCAGCAGCGTAGGGGCTAGCGGGACGTACGAGCAGTACTTC. The rearrangement joins TRBV9 to TRBJ2-7; 9 positions agree with TRBD2. This CDR3 comprises 15 residues. The V gene end was trimmed by 0 bases and the J gene end by 4 bases; junction bases not matched to a gene: 5. The germline V gene has CDR1 SGDLS and CDR2 YYNGEE.

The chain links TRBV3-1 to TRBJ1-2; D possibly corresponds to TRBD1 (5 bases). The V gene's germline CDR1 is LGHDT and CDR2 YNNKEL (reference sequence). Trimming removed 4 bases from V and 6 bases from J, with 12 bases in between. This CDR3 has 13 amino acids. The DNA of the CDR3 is TGTGCCAGCAGCCCCGGGGGACCGAATGGCTACACCTTC. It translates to CASSPGGPNGYTF.

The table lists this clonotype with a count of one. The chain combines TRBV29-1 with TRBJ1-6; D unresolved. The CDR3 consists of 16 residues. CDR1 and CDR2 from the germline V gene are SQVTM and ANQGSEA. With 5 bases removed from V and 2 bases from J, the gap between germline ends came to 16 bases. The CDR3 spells CSVCRDPDTYNSPLHF. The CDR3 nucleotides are TGCAGCGTTTGTAGAGACCCAGATACCTATAATTCACCCCTCCACTTT.

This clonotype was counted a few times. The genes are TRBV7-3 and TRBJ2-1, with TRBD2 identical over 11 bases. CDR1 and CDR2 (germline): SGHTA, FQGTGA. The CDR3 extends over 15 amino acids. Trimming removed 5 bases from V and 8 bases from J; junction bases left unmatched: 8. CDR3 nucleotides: TGTGCCAGCAGCCCTAGCGGGGGGATGGGGGATGAGCAGTTCTTC. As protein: CASSPSGGMGDEQFF.

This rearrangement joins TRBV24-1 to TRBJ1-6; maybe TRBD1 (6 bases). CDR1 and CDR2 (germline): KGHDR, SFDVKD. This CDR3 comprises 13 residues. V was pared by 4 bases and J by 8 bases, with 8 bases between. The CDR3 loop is CATSDRGDSPLHF. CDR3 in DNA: TGTGCCACCAGTGACAGGGGTGATTCACCCCTCCACTTT.

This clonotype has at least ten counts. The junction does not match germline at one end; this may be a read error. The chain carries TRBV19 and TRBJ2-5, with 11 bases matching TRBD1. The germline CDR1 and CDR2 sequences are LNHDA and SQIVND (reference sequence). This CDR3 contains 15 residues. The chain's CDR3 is CVSSLDRDRGETQYF. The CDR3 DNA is TGTGTCAGTAGCCTCGATAGGGACAGGGGGGAGACCCAGTACTTC.

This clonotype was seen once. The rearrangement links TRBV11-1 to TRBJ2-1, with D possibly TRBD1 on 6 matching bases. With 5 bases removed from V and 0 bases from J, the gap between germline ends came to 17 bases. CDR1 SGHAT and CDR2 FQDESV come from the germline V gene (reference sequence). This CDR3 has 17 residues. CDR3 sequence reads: CASSPRTGIRSYNEQFF. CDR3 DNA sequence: TGTGCCAGCAGCCCTCGCACAGGGATTCGCTCCTACAATGAGCAGTTCTTC.

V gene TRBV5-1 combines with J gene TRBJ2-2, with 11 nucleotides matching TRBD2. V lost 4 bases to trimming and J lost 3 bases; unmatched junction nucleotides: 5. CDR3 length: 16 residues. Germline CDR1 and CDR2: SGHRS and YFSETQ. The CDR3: CASSTLAGADTGELFF. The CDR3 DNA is TGCGCCAGCAGCACACTAGCGGGGGCGGACACCGGGGAGCTGTTTTTT.

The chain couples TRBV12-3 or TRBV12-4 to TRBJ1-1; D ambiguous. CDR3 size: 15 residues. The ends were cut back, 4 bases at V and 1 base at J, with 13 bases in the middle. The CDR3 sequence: CASSYRRSGNTEAFF. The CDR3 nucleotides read TGTGCCAGCAGTTATCGTCGCAGCGGGAACACTGAAGCTTTCTTT.

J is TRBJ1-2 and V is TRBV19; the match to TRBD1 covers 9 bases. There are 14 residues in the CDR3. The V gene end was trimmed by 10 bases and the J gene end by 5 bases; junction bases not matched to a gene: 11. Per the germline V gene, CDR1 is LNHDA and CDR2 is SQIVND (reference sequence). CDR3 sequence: CATAQDGTGYGYTF. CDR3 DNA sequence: TGTGCCACCGCACAGGACGGGACAGGGTATGGCTACACCTTC.

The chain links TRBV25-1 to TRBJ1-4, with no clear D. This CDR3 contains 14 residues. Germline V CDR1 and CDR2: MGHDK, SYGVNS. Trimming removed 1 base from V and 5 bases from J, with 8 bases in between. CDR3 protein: CASSELDGNEKLFF. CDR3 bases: TGTGCCAGCAGTGAATTGGACGGGAATGAAAAACTGTTTTTT.

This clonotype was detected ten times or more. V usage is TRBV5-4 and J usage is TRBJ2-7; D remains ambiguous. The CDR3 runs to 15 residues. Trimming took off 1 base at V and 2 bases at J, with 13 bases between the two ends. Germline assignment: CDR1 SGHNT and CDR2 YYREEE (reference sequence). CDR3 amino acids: CASSLLFGETYEQYF. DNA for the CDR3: TGTGCCAGCAGCTTGCTCTTCGGCGAGACCTACGAGCAGTACTTC.

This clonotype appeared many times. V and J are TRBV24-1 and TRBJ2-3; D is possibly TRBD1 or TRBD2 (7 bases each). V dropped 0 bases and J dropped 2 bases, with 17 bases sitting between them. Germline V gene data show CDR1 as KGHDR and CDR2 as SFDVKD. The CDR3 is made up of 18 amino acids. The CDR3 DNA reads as TGTGCCACCAGTGATTTGCCCCAGGGGGGGGGATTCACAGATACGCAGTATTTT. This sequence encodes CATSDLPQGGGFTDTQYF.

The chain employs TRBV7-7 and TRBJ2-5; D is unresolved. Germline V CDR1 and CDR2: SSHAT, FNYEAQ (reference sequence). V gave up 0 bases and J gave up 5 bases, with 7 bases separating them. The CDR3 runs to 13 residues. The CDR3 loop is CASSLAPQETQYF. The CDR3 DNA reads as TGTGCCAGCAGCTTAGCCCCCCAGGAGACCCAGTACTTC.

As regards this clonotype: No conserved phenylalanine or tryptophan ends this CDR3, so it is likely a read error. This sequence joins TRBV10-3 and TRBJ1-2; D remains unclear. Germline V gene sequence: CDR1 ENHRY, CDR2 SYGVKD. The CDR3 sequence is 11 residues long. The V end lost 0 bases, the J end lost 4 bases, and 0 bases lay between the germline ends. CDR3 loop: CAISESYGYTL. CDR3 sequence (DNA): TGTGCCATCAGTGAGTCCTATGGCTACACCCTC.

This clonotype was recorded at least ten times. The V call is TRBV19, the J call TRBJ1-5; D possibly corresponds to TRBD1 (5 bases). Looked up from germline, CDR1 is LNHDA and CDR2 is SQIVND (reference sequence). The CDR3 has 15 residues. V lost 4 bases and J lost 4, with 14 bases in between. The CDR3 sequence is CASSNRRFGNQPQHF. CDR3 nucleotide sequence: TGTGCCAGTAGTAACAGGAGGTTCGGAAATCAGCCCCAGCATTTT.

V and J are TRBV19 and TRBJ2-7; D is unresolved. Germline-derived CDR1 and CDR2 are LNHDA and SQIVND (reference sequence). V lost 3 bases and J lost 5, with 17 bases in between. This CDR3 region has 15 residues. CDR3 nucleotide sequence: TGTGCCAGTAGTATTGCGGCTTCCCCCGAGGACGAGCAGTACTTC. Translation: CASSIAASPEDEQYF.

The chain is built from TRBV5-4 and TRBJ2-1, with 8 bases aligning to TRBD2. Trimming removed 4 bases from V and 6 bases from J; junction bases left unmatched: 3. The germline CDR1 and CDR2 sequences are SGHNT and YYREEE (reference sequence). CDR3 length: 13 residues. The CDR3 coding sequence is TGTGCCAGCAGCCTTAGCGGGACCAATGAGCAGTTCTTC. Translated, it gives CASSLSGTNEQFF.